The 27 T cell receptor beta chains reported below all come from one sample, sequenced in a study of blood T cell repertoires in COVID-19. Here immunoSEQ multiplex PCR was the method, and the copy in TCRdb shows in-frame clones only, minus some. The sample holds 100,000 or so clones, 85% to 95% seen once. Source material: peripheral blood. The receptor set was obtained from a woman aged 45-60 years in a cohort sampled during active COVID-19.

The chain recombines TRBV12-5 with TRBJ2-1; 13 nucleotides match TRBD2. In germline, CDR1 is LGHNT, CDR2 FRNRAP. J gave up 8 bases and V 1 base, and 5 bases lay outside the gene matches. There are 16 residues in the CDR3. CDR3 loop: CASGLGTSGSLYEQFF. DNA of the CDR3: TGTGCTAGTGGTTTGGGGACTAGCGGGAGTCTCTATGAGCAGTTCTTC.

The chain has TRBV3-1 (or the pseudogene TRBV3-2) and TRBJ2-7, with no clear D. V was shortened by 2 bases and J by 4 bases, with 18 bases between the two germline ends. The CDR3 has 16 amino acids. Germline V gene lookup returns CDR1 LGHDT and CDR2 YNNKEL (reference sequence). The CDR3 region is CASSQYRGAPRYEQYF. The CDR3 DNA reads TGTGCCAGCAGCCAATATCGCGGCGCCCCTAGGTACGAGCAGTACTTC.

V is TRBV19 and J is TRBJ1-2; D perhaps matches TRBD1 (5 bases). CDR1 LNHDA and CDR2 SQIVND come from the germline V gene (reference sequence). The CDR3 length is 13 residues. Deletions cut 8 bases from V and 8 bases from J, with 18 bases between. Here the CDR3 reads CASLGGGFGGYTF. CDR3 in DNA: TGTGCCAGTTTGGGCGGGGGATTTGGCGGCTACACCTTC.

The chain uses TRBV29-1 and TRBJ1-1, with 9 bases lining up with TRBD1. The CDR3 length is 13 residues. The J segment lost 3 bases and the V segment lost 7 bases, leaving 6 bases of the junction unmatched. Germline V gene sequence: CDR1 SQVTM, CDR2 ANQGSEA. The CDR3 coding sequence is TGCAGCGCTTCGACAGGGGGGGACACTGAAGCTTTCTTT. It encodes CSASTGGDTEAFF.

The chain uses TRBV19 and TRBJ1-2, with 8 bases matching TRBD1. This CDR3 is built from 14 residues. The J segment lost 2 bases and the V segment lost 6 bases, leaving 5 bases of the junction unmatched. Per the germline V gene, CDR1 is LNHDA and CDR2 is SQIVND (reference sequence). This CDR3 reads CASSRTGLNYGYTF. Written as DNA, the CDR3 is TGTGCCAGTAGCCGGACAGGGCTGAACTATGGCTACACCTTC. Variable domain in full (rest from reference TRBV19 and TRBJ1-2): DGGITQSPKYLFRKEGQNVTLSCEQNLNHDAMYWYRQDPGQGLRLIYYSQIVNDFQKGDIAEGYSVSREKKESFPLTVTSAQKNPTAFYLCASSRTGLNYGYTFGSGTRLTVV.

The chain employs TRBV10-3 and TRBJ1-1, with no clear D. Trimming left V 2 bases short and J 6 bases short, with 16 bases between. Per the germline V gene, CDR1 is ENHRY and CDR2 is SYGVKD. This CDR3 has 15 amino acids. CDR3 nucleotides: TGTGCCATCAGTGAGAGAGGCACTATGGCGTCTGAAGCTTTCTTT. It is translated as CAISERGTMASEAFF.

The genes are TRBV3-1 (or the pseudogene TRBV3-2) and TRBJ2-3; TRBD2 matches 9 bases. Germline assignment: CDR1 LGHDT and CDR2 YNNKEL (reference sequence). With V trimmed by 4 bases and J by 6 bases, 8 bases remained unmatched. This CDR3 has 15 amino acids. The CDR3 nucleotides read TGTGCCAGCAGCCGAACCTATGGGACTAGCGATACGCAGTATTTT. It is translated as CASSRTYGTSDTQYF.

The gene calls are TRBV5-1 and TRBJ2-3; 13 nucleotides agree with TRBD2. This CDR3 contains 16 residues. Germline values: CDR1 SGHRS, CDR2 YFSETQ. The V segment lost 4 bases and the J segment 3 bases; nucleotides outside the gene matches: 5. This chain's CDR3 is CASSALTSGGTDTQYF. The CDR3 region has the DNA TGCGCCAGCAGCGCCTTGACTAGCGGGGGGACAGATACGCAGTATTTT.

Written as DNA, the CDR3 is TGTGCCAGCAGCTTACGGTCAGGCAGCCGGCACTACGAGCAGTACTTC. Translating gives CASSLRSGSRHYEQYF. The V and J genes are TRBV7-9 and TRBJ2-7; D gene unclear. Germline V gene lookup returns CDR1 SEHNR and CDR2 FQNEAQ (reference sequence). This CDR3 is built from 16 residues. V shed 2 bases and J shed 3 bases, with 17 bases lying between them.

The chain links TRBV15 to TRBJ1-3; D is unresolved. Trimming removed 3 bases at V and 0 bases at J, with 6 bases between. Germline V gene lookup returns CDR1 LNHNV and CDR2 YYDKDF (reference sequence). CDR3 size: 14 residues. CDR3 protein: CATSSPSSGNTIYF. In DNA form, the CDR3 reads TGTGCCACCAGCAGCCCTAGCTCTGGAAACACCATATATTTT. Together with reference TRBV15 and TRBJ1-3, the CDR3 gives the full variable domain: DAMVIQNPRYQVTQFGKPVTLSCSQTLNHNVMYWYQQKSSQAPKLLFHYYDKDFNNEADTPDNFQSRRPNTSFCFLDIRSPGLGDTAMYLCATSSPSSGNTIYFGEGSWLTVV.

The rearrangement uses TRBV5-4 and TRBJ1-1; D is uncertain. Per germline, CDR1 SGHNT and CDR2 YYREEE (reference sequence). V lost 4 bases and J lost 5, with 21 bases in between. This CDR3 spans 16 amino acids. Here the CDR3 reads CASSTGGSKRGTEAFF. CDR3 nucleotide sequence: TGTGCCAGCAGCACGGGAGGCAGCAAACGGGGTACTGAAGCTTTCTTT.

V and J are TRBV19 and TRBJ2-7; 14 nucleotides match TRBD2. Germline CDR1 LNHDA, CDR2 SQIVND (reference sequence). The CDR3 totals 18 residues. J was trimmed by 2 bases and V by 5 bases; bases with no gene match: 11. The CDR3 sequence is CASSFRLAGGPMTYEQYF. In DNA form, the CDR3 reads TGTGCCAGTAGTTTCCGACTAGCGGGAGGGCCGATGACCTACGAGCAGTACTTC.

In this sample, this clone turned up once. V is TRBV4-2 and J is TRBJ1-2, with D possibly being TRBD1 (5 bases). V gave up 2 bases and J gave up 3 bases, with 16 bases separating them. Per germline, CDR1 LGHNA and CDR2 YNFKEQ. The length of the CDR3 is 16 residues. The CDR3 loop is CASSQSAGKEDYGYTF. CDR3 DNA: TGTGCCAGCAGCCAATCGGCAGGGAAAGAGGACTATGGCTACACCTTC.

The V call is TRBV20-1, the J call TRBJ2-1; D is possibly TRBD1 (6 bases). The CDR3 consists of 12 residues. Trimming stripped 3 bases from V and 8 bases from J, with 11 bases between. CDR1 DFQATT and CDR2 SNEGSKA come from the germline V gene (reference sequence). CDR3 amino acids: CSASDRIDEQFF. The CDR3 DNA reads as TGCAGTGCTAGTGACAGGATCGATGAGCAGTTCTTC.

The gene calls are TRBV27 and TRBJ2-3; no firm D call. CDR1 is MNHEY and CDR2 is SMNVEV in the germline V gene (reference sequence). Trimming left V 0 bases short and J 2 bases short, with 6 bases between. This CDR3 is built from 14 residues. The CDR3 spells CASSLSELTDTQYF. The CDR3 DNA is TGTGCCAGCAGTTTATCAGAACTCACAGATACGCAGTATTTT.

V and J are TRBV4-2 and TRBJ1-5, with TRBD1 identical over 11 bases. The V gene's germline CDR1 is LGHNA and CDR2 YNFKEQ. CDR3 length: 19 amino acids. V was clipped by 0 bases and J by 0 bases; unmatched bases: 7. The CDR3 is CASSQDLRDRGGSNQPQHF. The CDR3, as DNA: TGTGCCAGCAGCCAAGACCTCCGGGACAGGGGGGGTAGCAATCAGCCCCAGCATTTT.

This clone was seen a single time. The chain carries TRBV7-3 and TRBJ2-1; 9 bases line up with TRBD2. Germline trimming cut 5 bases from V and 10 bases from J; bases unmatched to any gene: 21. The CDR3 has 18 residues. The V gene's germline CDR1 is SGHTA and CDR2 FQGTGA. In DNA form, the CDR3 reads TGTGCCAGCAGCGAACAGGGCGGGGTAGCGGGAGTAACTAAAGAGCAGTTCTTC. Translation: CASSEQGGVAGVTKEQFF.

The chain couples TRBV7-9 to TRBJ2-5; the D is unclear. CDR3 length: 12 amino acids. V was trimmed by 1 base and J by 9 bases, leaving 9 bases between them. The germline CDR1 and CDR2 sequences are SEHNR and FQNEAQ (reference sequence). The CDR3 loop is CASSLGPRAQYF. CDR3 nucleotide sequence: TGTGCCAGCAGCTTAGGTCCCCGGGCCCAGTACTTC.

V and J are TRBV27 and TRBJ2-1, with 7 bases aligning to TRBD2. CDR3 length: 13 amino acids. Unmatched junction bases numbered 6, after V lost 8 bases and J lost 5 bases. Germline V gene data show CDR1 as MNHEY and CDR2 as SMNVEV (reference sequence). This chain's CDR3 is CASLRRGNNEQFF. CDR3 coding DNA: TGTGCCAGCCTAAGGCGGGGGAACAATGAGCAGTTCTTC.

V and J are TRBV5-4 and TRBJ2-1; 7 bases match TRBD1. The CDR3 has 18 residues. The V and J ends lost 3 bases and 0 bases, in that order; junction bases with no gene match: 12. CDR1 SGHNT and CDR2 YYREEE come from the germline V gene (reference sequence). CDR3 DNA sequence: TGTGCCAGCAGCTCCCCGGGACAGCGTTATATCTCCTACAATGAGCAGTTCTTC. Translating it yields CASSSPGQRYISYNEQFF.

The chain employs TRBV6-5 and TRBJ2-1; TRBD2 agrees at 14 bases. CDR3 length: 15 residues. Unmatched junction bases numbered 2, after V lost 2 bases and J lost 8 bases. CDR1 MNHEY and CDR2 SVGAGI come from the germline V gene. CDR3 residues: CASSYQTSGRDEQFF. The DNA for the CDR3 is TGTGCCAGCAGTTACCAGACTAGCGGGAGGGATGAGCAGTTCTTC.

V usage is TRBV6-5 and J usage is TRBJ1-1, with D tentatively TRBD1 (5 bases). The V end lost 6 bases, the J end lost 1 base, and 9 bases lay between the germline ends. CDR1 MNHEY and CDR2 SVGAGI come from the germline V gene. The length of the CDR3 is 13 residues. The CDR3 nucleotides are TGTGCCAGCAGACGGACACCGAACACTGAAGCTTTCTTT. The encoded protein is CASRRTPNTEAFF.

CDR3 bases: TGTGCCAGCTCAGGGCAGGCAAATCAGCCCCAGCATTTT. Residues: CASSGQANQPQHF. The chain links TRBV18 to TRBJ1-5; D not resolved. Per the germline V gene, CDR1 is KGHSH and CDR2 is LQKENI. V gave up 5 bases and J gave up 4 bases, with 9 bases separating them. This CDR3 region has 13 residues.

V and J are TRBV3-1 (or the pseudogene TRBV3-2) and TRBJ1-5; D is perhaps TRBD1 (6 bases). Trimming shortened V by 1 base and J by 2 bases, and 12 bases separated the two germline ends. The CDR3 has 16 residues. Germline CDR1 and CDR2: LGHDT and YNNKEL (reference sequence). DNA for the CDR3: TGTGCCAGCAGCCAAGCAGGGGTCGGCGGCAATCAGCCCCAGCATTTT. Protein product: CASSQAGVGGNQPQHF.

The chain is built from TRBV6-4 and TRBJ2-5; 8 bases agree with TRBD1. Germline CDR1 MRHNA, CDR2 SNTAGT. This CDR3 has 16 amino acids. J lost 3 bases, V lost 0 bases, and 6 bases had no gene match. The CDR3 loop is CASSDSNRGIKETQYF. CDR3 sequence (DNA): TGTGCCAGCAGTGACTCGAACAGGGGGATTAAAGAGACCCAGTACTTC.

This clone has just one count. The chain employs TRBV29-1 and TRBJ2-2, with 16 bases lining up with TRBD2. The germline gives CDR1 SQVTM, CDR2 ANQGSEA. This CDR3 has 16 amino acids. The V segment lost 3 bases and the J segment 6 bases; nucleotides outside the gene matches: 4. In DNA form, the CDR3 reads TGCAGCGTTGATGGGACTAGCGGGAGGGGGGCCGGGGAGCTGTTTTTT. Amino acids: CSVDGTSGRGAGELFF.

The chain has TRBV15 and TRBJ1-2; D unclear. Germline V CDR1 and CDR2: LNHNV, YYDKDF (reference sequence). CDR3 length: 16 amino acids. The germline V and J ends were trimmed by 0 bases and 0 bases, with 11 bases remaining between them. CDR3 DNA sequence: TGTGCCACCAGCAGAGATTATCCGGGAGCTAACTATGGCTACACCTTC. Its translation: CATSRDYPGANYGYTF.